A selection of T cell receptor beta chains follows, all from one sample in a study of blood T cell repertoires in COVID-19. Measured with immunoSEQ multiplex PCR; TCRdb has only the in-frame clones, and not every one. The table records some 180,000 clones, around nine tenths of them present only once. The material sequenced was peripheral blood. The receptors here all came from a man between 35 and 55 years old with active or convalescent COVID-19. The CDR3 runs from the conserved cysteine through the conserved F or W. A D gene is named only where the DNA matches it firmly. Clone size, where shown, is once, few, many, or a class for clones that have expanded.

v_gene: TRBV19; j_gene: TRBJ2-3; abundance: NA; d_gene: TRBD1; CDR3aa: CASKTGVRSDTQYF; CDR3nt: TGTGCCAGTAAGACAGGGGTGAGATCAGATACGCAGTATTTT
v_gene: TRBV7-2; j_gene: TRBJ2-4; abundance: NA; d_gene: NA; CDR3aa: CASSDRRALGGNIQYF; CDR3nt: TGTGCCAGCAGCGACCGCCGGGCCCTCGGGGGAAACATTCAGTACTTC
v_gene: TRBV5-4; j_gene: TRBJ1-4; abundance: NA; d_gene: NA; CDR3aa: CASSLGPRRLDEKLFF; CDR3nt: TGTGCCAGCAGCTTGGGCCCCCGGAGGCTAGACGAAAAACTGTTTTTT
v_gene: TRBV28; j_gene: TRBJ2-1; abundance: NA; d_gene: NA; CDR3aa: CASSPPLPELFF; CDR3nt: TGTGCCAGCAGTCCACCACTCCCCGAGTTGTTCTTC
v_gene: TRBV5-6; j_gene: TRBJ1-2; abundance: NA; d_gene: NA; CDR3aa: CASSPRAEQWNGYTF; CDR3nt: TGTGCCAGCAGCCCGCGAGCGGAACAGTGGAACGGCTACACCTTC
v_gene: TRBV2; j_gene: TRBJ1-1; abundance: NA; d_gene: TRBD1; CDR3aa: CASGQGHTEAFF; CDR3nt: TGTGCCAGCGGACAGGGGCACACTGAAGCTTTCTTT
v_gene: TRBV6-5; j_gene: TRBJ2-3; abundance: NA; d_gene: TRBD1; CDR3aa: CASSPTGVRTDTQYF; CDR3nt: TGTGCCAGCAGTCCTACAGGGGTAAGAACAGATACGCAGTATTTT
v_gene: TRBV19; j_gene: TRBJ2-5; abundance: NA; d_gene: TRBD2; CDR3aa: CASSKLGLAGQETQYF; CDR3nt: TGTGCCAGTAGTAAGCTGGGACTAGCGGGGCAAGAGACCCAGTACTTC
v_gene: TRBV9; j_gene: TRBJ1-1; abundance: NA; d_gene: NA; CDR3aa: CASSVDIGTEAFF; CDR3nt: TGTGCCAGCAGCGTAGATATCGGCACTGAAGCTTTCTTT
v_gene: TRBV4-2; j_gene: TRBJ1-2; abundance: few; d_gene: NA; CDR3aa: CASSQIRDMNYGYTF; CDR3nt: TGTGCCAGCAGCCAAATCCGGGACATGAACTATGGCTACACCTTC
v_gene: TRBV9; j_gene: TRBJ1-1; abundance: NA; d_gene: TRBD1; CDR3aa: CASSDALTGYDTEAFF; CDR3nt: TGTGCCAGCAGCGACGCCCTGACAGGGTACGACACTGAAGCTTTCTTT
v_gene: TRBV27; j_gene: TRBJ2-7; abundance: NA; d_gene: NA; CDR3aa: CASSFAISSYEQYF; CDR3nt: TGTGCCAGCAGTTTTGCTATTAGCTCCTACGAGCAGTACTTC
v_gene: TRBV27; j_gene: TRBJ1-2; abundance: NA; d_gene: NA; CDR3aa: CASTKNRSRGYTF; CDR3nt: TGTGCCAGCACCAAAAACAGGTCACGGGGCTACACCTTC
v_gene: TRBV5-1; j_gene: TRBJ2-7; abundance: NA; d_gene: NA; CDR3aa: CASSFSRAPYEQYF; CDR3nt: TGCGCCAGCAGCTTCTCCAGGGCCCCCTACGAGCAGTACTTC
v_gene: TRBV30; j_gene: TRBJ1-4; abundance: NA; d_gene: NA; CDR3aa: CAWAVGGTNEKLFF; CDR3nt: TGTGCCTGGGCGGTTGGGGGGACTAATGAAAAACTGTTTTTT
v_gene: TRBV6-5; j_gene: TRBJ1-5; abundance: NA; d_gene: TRBD1; CDR3aa: CASGGWGRGPQPQHF; CDR3nt: TGTGCCAGCGGCGGATGGGGCAGGGGGCCTCAGCCCCAGCATTTT
v_gene: TRBV2; j_gene: TRBJ2-3; abundance: NA; d_gene: NA; CDR3aa: CASSESGSRSTDTQYF; CDR3nt: TGTGCCAGCAGTGAATCTGGCAGCAGGAGCACAGATACGCAGTATTTT
v_gene: TRBV7-2; j_gene: TRBJ2-3; abundance: NA; d_gene: TRBD2; CDR3aa: CASSGPSGGSTDTQYF; CDR3nt: TGTGCCAGCAGCGGACCTAGCGGGGGGTCCACAGATACGCAGTATTTT
v_gene: TRBV10-3; j_gene: TRBJ2-2; abundance: NA; d_gene: NA; CDR3aa: CAISPTSLPGAGELFF; CDR3nt: TGTGCCATCAGTCCAACGAGTTTACCGGGAGCCGGGGAGCTGTTTTTT
v_gene: TRBV7-2; j_gene: TRBJ2-1; abundance: NA; d_gene: TRBD2; CDR3aa: CASSSHYGTSGYNEQFF; CDR3nt: TGTGCCAGCAGCTCGCACTACGGGACTAGCGGTTACAATGAGCAGTTCTTC
v_gene: TRBV19; j_gene: TRBJ2-3; abundance: once; d_gene: NA; CDR3aa: CASSTRVGTDTQYF; CDR3nt: TGTGCCAGTAGTACCAGGGTTGGTACAGATACGCAGTATTTT
v_gene: TRBV28; j_gene: TRBJ2-1; abundance: NA; d_gene: TRBD2; CDR3aa: CASSFVSSGSASSYNEQFF; CDR3nt: TGTGCCAGCAGTTTTGTCTCTAGCGGGAGTGCAAGCTCCTACAATGAGCAGTTCTTC
v_gene: TRBV9; j_gene: TRBJ2-3; abundance: NA; d_gene: TRBD2; CDR3aa: CASSLGGGSTDTQYF; CDR3nt: TGTGCCAGCAGCCTCGGCGGGGGGTCCACAGATACGCAGTATTTT
v_gene: TRBV5-4; j_gene: TRBJ2-7; abundance: NA; d_gene: NA; CDR3aa: CASSLGQGPSYEQYF; CDR3nt: TGTGCCAGCAGCTTGGGGCAGGGGCCATCCTACGAGCAGTACTTC
v_gene: TRBV30; j_gene: TRBJ1-2; abundance: few; d_gene: NA; CDR3aa: CAFLRGSYGYTF; CDR3nt: TGTGCCTTCCTCCGGGGTAGCTATGGCTACACCTTC
v_gene: TRBV7-8; j_gene: TRBJ1-1; abundance: NA; d_gene: NA; CDR3aa: CASSFRVADTEAFF; CDR3nt: TGTGCCAGCAGCTTCAGGGTTGCGGACACTGAAGCTTTCTTT